This T cell receptor (beta chain) was captured in a study of early T cells in non-severe SARS-CoV-2 infection. General study findings and limits: VDJdb matching, biased toward anti-spike CD8 responses, missed private and CD4 specificities.

The CDR3 totals 14 residues, both ends included. As regards this clonotype: Its antigen is as yet unknown. It is unclear where the CDR3 begins or ends on the DNA, so no DNA is shown, and the CDR3 is as TCRdb lists it.

Researchers tagged individual cDNA molecules with unique molecular identifiers. MiXCR, applied by TCRdb to the 5' RACE reads, yields one record per CDR3 protein. The data show some 64,000 distinct CDR3 sequences, with around 20% seen just once and 16% held by the top ten. This TCR was recovered from an adult who was a healthcare worker with PCR-confirmed SARS-CoV-2 infection or an uninfected control (not recorded which). Specimen: whole blood, collected at baseline. This chain joins TRBV12-3 or TRBV12-4 and TRBJ1-5; the D call in the table, TRBD1, was not verified against the DNA. CDR3 residues: CASSFGAGNQPQHF.